The TCR beta chain under discussion was sequenced for a study of blood T cell repertoires in COVID-19. Study information: The United States, Italy and Spain were the sources of the acute and convalescent COVID-19 samples. T cells, B-cell-depleted T cells, or PBMCs provided the cDNA or gDNA that served as material.

CDR3 length equals 15 residues. CDR1 is SNHLY, CDR2 FYNNEI, per germline. The V segment lost 4 bases and the J segment 2 bases; nucleotides outside the gene matches: 4. Original processing notes: Nucleated cell counts were estimated from reference gene primer amplification. Here immunoSEQ multiplex PCR was the method, and the copy in TCRdb shows in-frame clones only, minus some. V and J calls and clone size are those listed in that table; D and trimming were worked out from the DNA. The repertoire consists of 34,000 or so clones, with roughly three quarters occurring once and the leading ten covering roughly 29%.

Material: peripheral blood. The receptor was isolated from a man older than 75 with acute or convalescent COVID-19. The gene calls are TRBV2 and TRBJ1-5, with 8 bases identical to TRBD1. CDR3 protein: CASSGQGTGNQPQHF. In DNA, the CDR3 is TGTGCCAGCAGTGGACAGGGGACTGGCAATCAGCCCCAGCATTTT.